This entry lists 7 T cell receptor beta chains sequenced from one sample in a study of blood T cells in healthy people across ages. Combining a sample-barcoded 5' primer with a J-beta primer mix, a second PCR ran for roughly 7 to 11 cycles. MiXCR was run by TCRdb on the 5' RACE reads, yielding one entry per CDR3 protein. The sample yields hundreds of thousands of distinct CDR3 sequences, just under 25% seen once. A further study also used this sample, focusing on T cells of mothers and their children.

Sequencing was carried out using blood. The source is a boy under 18 in good health.

The J gene is TRBJ1-1, the V gene TRBV6-2 or TRBV6-3, with D uncertain. The CDR3 covers 15 residues. The V gene lost 2 bases and the J gene lost 0 bases, with 10 bases spanning the gap. Germline V lookup: CDR1 MNHEY, CDR2 SVGEGT. Here the CDR3 DNA reads TGTGCCAGCAGTTACACTCCGGAGTTGAACACTGAAGCTTTCTTT. Translated: CASSYTPELNTEAFF.

There are a few counts of this clonotype. This sequence joins TRBV20-1 and TRBJ2-1; D is perhaps TRBD2 (7 bases). Trimming pared 3 bases from V and 0 bases from J, leaving 15 bases between. The CDR3 consists of 16 residues. Germline V CDR1 and CDR2: DFQATT, SNEGSKA (reference sequence). CDR3 DNA sequence: TGCAGTGCTAGTCTGGGGGGGCGGGGCTCCTACAATGAGCAGTTCTTC. Encoded protein: CSASLGGRGSYNEQFF.

This clonotype was detected a few times. V gene TRBV28 combines with J gene TRBJ2-5, with 8 bases lining up with TRBD1. The end of the DNA is better explained by TRBJ2-7, so the J call may be wrong. The CDR3 runs to 14 residues. From germline, CDR1 is MDHEN and CDR2 SYDVKM. The CDR3 DNA reads as TGTGCCAGCAGTTCCGGGACAGGTGATGTCGAGCAGTACTTC. This sequence encodes CASSSGTGDVEQYF.

The chain combines TRBV7-2 with TRBJ2-3; the match to TRBD2 covers 7 bases. The length of the CDR3 is 16 residues. After removal of 4 bases from V and 2 bases from J, the junction contained 9 bases not matched to a gene. Germline CDR1 SGHTA, CDR2 FQGNSA. In DNA form, the CDR3 reads TGTGCCAGCAGCTCGAACATAGCGGGCCTCACAGATACGCAGTATTTT. This gives the protein CASSSNIAGLTDTQYF.

There are a few counts of this clonotype. This chain uses TRBV5-1 with TRBJ1-1; D gene unclear. The germline V and J ends were trimmed by 4 bases and 0 bases, with 13 bases remaining between them. From germline, CDR1 is SGHRS and CDR2 YFSETQ. This CDR3 is 15 amino acids long. The CDR3 loop reads CASSPIGGMNTEAFF. Written as DNA, the CDR3 is TGCGCCAGCAGCCCAATCGGAGGCATGAACACTGAAGCTTTCTTT.

This chain connects TRBV5-6 to TRBJ2-5; no firm D call. Trimming took 1 base from V and 3 from J, leaving 7 bases between them. Germline V gene data show CDR1 as SGHDT and CDR2 as YYEEEE. CDR3 length equals 13 residues. CDR3 DNA: TGTGCCAGCAGCTTGCGACTGAAAGAGACCCAGTACTTC. Protein product: CASSLRLKETQYF. Together with reference TRBV5-6 and TRBJ2-5, the CDR3 gives the full variable domain: DAGVTQSPTHLIKTRGQQVTLRCSPKSGHDTVSWYQQALGQGPQFIFQYYEEEERQRGNFPDRFSGHQFPNYSSELNVNALLLGDSALYLCASSLRLKETQYFGPGTRLLVL.

This clonotype turned up a few times. V is TRBV12-3 or TRBV12-4 and J is TRBJ1-6, with no clear D. CDR3 length: 14 amino acids. V was clipped by 1 base and J by 10 bases, with 11 bases between them. Here the CDR3 DNA reads TGTGCCAGCAGTTTAGAGTGGAAATTCTCACCCCTCCACTTT. Its protein product is CASSLEWKFSPLHF.